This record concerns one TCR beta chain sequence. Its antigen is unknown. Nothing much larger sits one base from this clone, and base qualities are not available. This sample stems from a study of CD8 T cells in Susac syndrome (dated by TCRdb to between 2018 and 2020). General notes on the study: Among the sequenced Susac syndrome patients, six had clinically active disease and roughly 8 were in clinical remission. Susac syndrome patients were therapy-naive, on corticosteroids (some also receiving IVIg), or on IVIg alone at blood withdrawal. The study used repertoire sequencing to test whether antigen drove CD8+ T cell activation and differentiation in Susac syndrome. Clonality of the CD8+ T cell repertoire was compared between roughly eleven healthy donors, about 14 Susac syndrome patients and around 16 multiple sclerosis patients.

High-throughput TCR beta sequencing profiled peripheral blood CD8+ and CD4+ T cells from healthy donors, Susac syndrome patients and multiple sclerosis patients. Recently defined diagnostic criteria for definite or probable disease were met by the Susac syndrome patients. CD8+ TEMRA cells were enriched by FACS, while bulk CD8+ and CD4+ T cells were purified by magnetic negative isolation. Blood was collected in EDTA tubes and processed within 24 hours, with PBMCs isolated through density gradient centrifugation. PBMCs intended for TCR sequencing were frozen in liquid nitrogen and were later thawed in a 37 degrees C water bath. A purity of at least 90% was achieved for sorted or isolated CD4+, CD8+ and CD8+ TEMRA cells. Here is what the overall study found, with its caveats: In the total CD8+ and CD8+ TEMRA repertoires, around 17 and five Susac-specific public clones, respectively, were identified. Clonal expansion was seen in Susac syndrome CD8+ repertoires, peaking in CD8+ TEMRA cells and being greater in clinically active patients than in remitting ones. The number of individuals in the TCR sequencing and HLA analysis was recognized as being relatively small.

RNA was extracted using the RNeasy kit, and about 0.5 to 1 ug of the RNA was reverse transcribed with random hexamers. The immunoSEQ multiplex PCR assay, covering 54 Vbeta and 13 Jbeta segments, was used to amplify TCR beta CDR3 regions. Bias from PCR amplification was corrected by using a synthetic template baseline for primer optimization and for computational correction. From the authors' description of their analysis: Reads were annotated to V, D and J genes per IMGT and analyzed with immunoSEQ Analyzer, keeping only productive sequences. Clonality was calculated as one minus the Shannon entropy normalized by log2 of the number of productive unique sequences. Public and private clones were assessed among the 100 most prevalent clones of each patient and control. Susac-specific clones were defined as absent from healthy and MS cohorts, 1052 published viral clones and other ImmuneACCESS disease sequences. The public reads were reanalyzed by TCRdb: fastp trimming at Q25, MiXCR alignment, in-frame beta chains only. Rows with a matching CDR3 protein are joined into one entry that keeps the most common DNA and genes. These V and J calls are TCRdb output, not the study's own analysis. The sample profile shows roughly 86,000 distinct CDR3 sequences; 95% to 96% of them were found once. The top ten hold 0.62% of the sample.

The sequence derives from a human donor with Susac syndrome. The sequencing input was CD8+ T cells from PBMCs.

The DNA reads TGTGCCAGCAGTACCCGACAGGGGGATGGCTACACCTTC. This is translated as CASSTRQGDGYTF. This chain joins TRBV9 to TRBJ1-2; 9 nucleotides in the junction match TRBD1. Sequences SGDLS (CDR1) and YYNGEE (CDR2) are obtained from the germline V gene. The CDR3 contains 13 residues, cysteine and phenylalanine counted. The retained sequence is limited to the CDR3, 39 bases, with the frame set at the first base. Trimming accounts for 5 bases at V and 6 bases at J, while the number of junction bases matched to no gene is 5.